This T cell receptor beta chain was found in a study of Graves' ophthalmopathy and Graves' hyperthyroidism. Study overall: Specimen type is peripheral blood, obtained at initial diagnosis before any treatment.

Overall study findings and caveats: Using 13 signatures, a model distinguished ophthalmopathy from stable hyperthyroidism, reaching around 90% sensitivity and approximately 82% specificity.

Each donor who had ophthalmopathy showed moderate-to-severe activity, a CAS of ≥3, a NOSPECS of ≥4, and a duration under 3 months. V lost 4 bases and J 4 bases, leaving 10 bases between the germline ends. Looked up from germline, CDR1 is SQVTM and CDR2 is ANQGSEA. CDR3 size: 12 residues. Judged by abundance, this clonotype is medium-sized. The antigen is undetermined. CDR3 regions of TCR beta were amplified from RNA transcripts. The library came from an HTBI-primed first-round RT-PCR and a second-round multiplex PCR. TCRdb reprocessed the multiplex PCR reads via MiXCR and lists one record per CDR3 protein. The sample has 40,000 to 45,000 distinct CDR3 sequences, roughly half seen once.

The TCR originated in an adult man with Graves' ophthalmopathy. The source material was peripheral blood. The genes are TRBV29-1 and TRBJ1-2; D perhaps matches TRBD1 (5 bases). The CDR3 DNA sequence: TGCAGCGTTGCGCGGGGGATCTATGGCTACACCTTC. Protein: CSVARGIYGYTF. The full variable domain, completed using reference TRBV29-1 and TRBJ1-2, is SAVISQKPSRDICQRGTSLTIQCQVDSQVTMMFWYRQQPGQSLTLIATANQGSEATYESGFVIDKFPISRPNLTFSTLTVSNMSPEDSSIYLCSVARGIYGYTFGSGTRLTVV.